This T cell receptor (beta chain) was captured in a study of shared clonotypes between healthy human individuals. Trimming pared 5 bases from V and 4 bases from J, leaving 3 bases between. Germline V lookup: CDR1 MDHEN, CDR2 SYDVKM. This CDR3 is built from 10 residues. Measured with immunoSEQ multiplex PCR; TCRdb has only the in-frame clones, and not every one. This table has more than 1,200,000 clones, around 98.5% appearing once. About this clone itself: Its cognate antigen is unknown. The same CDR3 arises from other DNA sequences in this sample as well.

General observations from the study: Among non-shared clonotypes, generation probabilities were lower than among those shared by all four donors.

The material sequenced was naive CD4+ T cells sorted from blood. The subset denotes: CD45RA+ positively selected. This sequence originates from a man aged 25-45 years in good health. V usage is TRBV28 and J usage is TRBJ2-7, with unresolved D. CDR3 in amino acids: CASSHYEQYF. CDR3 bases: TGTGCCAGCAGTCATTACGAGCAGTACTTC.